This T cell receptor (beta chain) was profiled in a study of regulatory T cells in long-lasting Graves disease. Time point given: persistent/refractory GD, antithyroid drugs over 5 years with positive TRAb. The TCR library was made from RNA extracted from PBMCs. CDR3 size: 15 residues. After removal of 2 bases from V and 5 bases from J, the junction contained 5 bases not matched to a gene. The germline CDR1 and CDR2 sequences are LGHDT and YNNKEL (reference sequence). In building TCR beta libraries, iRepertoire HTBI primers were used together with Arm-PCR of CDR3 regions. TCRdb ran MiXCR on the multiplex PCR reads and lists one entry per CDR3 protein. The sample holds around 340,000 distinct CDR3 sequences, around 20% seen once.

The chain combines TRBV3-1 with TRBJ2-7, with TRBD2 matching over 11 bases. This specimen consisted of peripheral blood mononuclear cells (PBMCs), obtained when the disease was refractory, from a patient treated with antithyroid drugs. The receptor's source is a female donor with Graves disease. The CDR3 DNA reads TGTGCCAGCAGCCAAAGACTAGCGGGACAGGACGAGCAGTACTTC. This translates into CASSQRLAGQDEQYF.